What follows are 24 T cell receptor beta chains derived from one specimen sequenced in a study of blood T cell repertoires in COVID-19. Clones were sequenced by immunoSEQ multiplex PCR, and TCRdb holds only the in-frame ones, with some missing. The sample contains roughly 200,000 clones, roughly 80% of which appear only once. The material sequenced was peripheral blood. The receptor source for this set is a human donor in a cohort sampled during active COVID-19.

This chain links TRBV2 with TRBJ2-7; TRBD1 aligns across 8 bases. Germline CDR1 reads SNHLY; CDR2 reads FYNNEI. The CDR3 length is 14 residues. V gave up 10 bases and J gave up 5 bases; unmatched junction bases: 13. CDR3 amino acids: CATNTGGGPNEQYF. The DNA for the CDR3 is TGTGCCACCAACACAGGGGGAGGTCCGAACGAGCAGTACTTC. Filled out from reference TRBV2 and TRBJ2-7, the complete variable domain reads EPEVTQTPSHQVTQMGQEVILRCVPISNHLYFYWYRQILGQKVEFLVSFYNNEISEKSEIFDDQFSVERPDGSNFTLKIRSTKLEDSAMYFCATNTGGGPNEQYFGPGTRLTVT.

The CDR3 is CASRQATGELFF. CDR3 bases: TGTGCCAGCAGGCAAGCCACCGGGGAGCTGTTTTTT. The chain recombines TRBV7-3 with TRBJ2-2; D is uncertain. V was pared by 6 bases and J by 4 bases, with 6 bases between. The CDR3 covers 12 residues. From germline, CDR1 is SGHTA and CDR2 FQGTGA.

The chain employs TRBV2 and TRBJ2-1; possibly TRBD2 for D (7 bases). CDR3 length: 16 residues. Trimming cost V 2 bases and J 10 bases, with 21 bases left between them. CDR1 is SNHLY and CDR2 is FYNNEI in the germline V gene. CDR3 protein: CASSELGGGSAGEQFF. In DNA form, the CDR3 reads TGTGCCAGCAGTGAACTGGGGGGCGGGAGTGCGGGCGAGCAGTTCTTC.

This sequence joins TRBV21-1 and TRBJ1-2; the DNA was not used to check the table's D call, TRBD1. TRBV21-1 is deemed a pseudogene. CDR3 length: 16 residues. The CDR3 coding sequence is TGTGCCAGCAGCAAACTGATCGGACAGGGCGACTATGGCTACACCTTC. Protein: CASSKLIGQGDYGYTF.

The chain links TRBV6-1 to TRBJ1-1; a weak D match, TRBD1 (5 bases). The CDR3 totals 13 residues. Looked up from germline, CDR1 is MNHNS and CDR2 is SASEGT. Trimming took 2 bases from V and 8 from J, leaving 12 bases between them. For the CDR3, the DNA is TGTGCCAGCAGTGAACAGGGCGGGGGAGAAGCTTTCTTT. It is translated as CASSEQGGGEAFF.

V and J are TRBV13 and TRBJ2-6, with a tentative D call TRBD1 (6 bases). Trimming cost V 4 bases and J 5 bases, with 6 bases left between them. The CDR3 sequence is 13 residues long. Germline V CDR1 and CDR2: PRHDT, FYEKMQ (reference sequence). The CDR3 region is CASSWDRANVLTF. For the CDR3, the DNA is TGTGCCAGCAGCTGGGACAGGGCCAACGTCCTGACTTTC. Using reference TRBV13 and TRBJ2-6 for the parts outside the CDR3, the full variable domain is AAGVIQSPRHLIKEKRETATLKCYPIPRHDTVYWYQQGPGQDPQFLISFYEKMQSDKGSIPDRFSAQQFSDYHSELNMSSLELGDSALYFCASSWDRANVLTFGAGSRLTVL.

The rearrangement joins TRBV4-2 to TRBJ2-7; 7 positions agree with TRBD1. The CDR3 length is 14 residues. The V segment lost 4 bases and the J segment 5 bases; nucleotides outside the gene matches: 8. The germline V gene has CDR1 LGHNA and CDR2 YNFKEQ. CDR3 DNA sequence: TGTGCCAGCAGCCCCCGAGGGGGCGTGGACGAGCAGTACTTC. This encodes CASSPRGGVDEQYF.

The chain joins TRBV7-2 to TRBJ2-7, with 8 bases aligning to TRBD2. The CDR3 is made up of 15 amino acids. V shed 5 bases and J 3 bases; nucleotides not matched to a gene: 9. Germline CDR1 reads SGHTA; CDR2 reads FQGNSA. CDR3 amino acids: CASSPAAGGGYEQYF. CDR3 DNA sequence: TGTGCCAGCAGCCCTGCGGCGGGAGGAGGCTACGAGCAGTACTTC.

This clone was seen a handful of times. V gene TRBV7-9 combines with J gene TRBJ2-2; tentative D call: TRBD1 (5 bases). The CDR3 sequence is 14 residues long. Germline CDR1 is SEHNR and CDR2 is FQNEAQ (reference sequence). V dropped 2 bases and J dropped 3 bases, with 7 bases sitting between them. The CDR3 loop reads CASSLFRDTGELFF. CDR3 bases: TGTGCCAGCAGCTTATTCAGGGACACCGGGGAGCTGTTTTTT.

The chain joins TRBV5-4 to TRBJ2-6; D might be TRBD1 (5 bases). The V and J ends lost 1 base and 0 bases respectively, with 11 bases between them. This CDR3 has 17 amino acids. CDR1 is SGHNT and CDR2 is YYREEE in the germline V gene (reference sequence). The CDR3 region is CASSLILQDSGANVLTF. CDR3 in DNA: TGTGCCAGCAGCTTGATCCTACAGGACTCTGGGGCCAACGTCCTGACTTTC. The full variable domain, completed using reference TRBV5-4 and TRBJ2-6, is ETGVTQSPTHLIKTRGQQVTLRCSSQSGHNTVSWYQQALGQGPQFIFQYYREEENGRGNFPPRFSGLQFPNYSSELNVNALELDDSALYLCASSLILQDSGANVLTFGAGSRLTVL.

The rearrangement links TRBV4-3 to TRBJ2-6, with D perhaps TRBD2 (5 bases). V was cut by 1 base and J by 0 bases, with 7 bases left in between. The CDR3 covers 16 residues. The germline gives CDR1 LGHNA, CDR2 YSLEER. CDR3 DNA sequence: TGCGCCAGCAGCCAAGGGGAGTCCTCTGGGGCCAACGTCCTGACTTTC. Translated: CASSQGESSGANVLTF.

The rearrangement links TRBV6-2 or TRBV6-3 to TRBJ1-2; TRBD1 matches at 12 bases. V lost 0 bases and J lost 2; bases outside the gene matches: 4. Looked up from germline, CDR1 is MNHEY and CDR2 is SVGEGT. The CDR3 is 17 amino acids. CDR3 bases: TGTGCCAGCAGTTACTCGGGACAGGGGGCGTCGAACTATGGCTACACCTTC. This sequence encodes CASSYSGQGASNYGYTF.

The J gene is TRBJ2-7, the V gene TRBV19, with 9 bases identical to TRBD1. This CDR3 has 14 residues. Germline assignment: CDR1 LNHDA and CDR2 SQIVND (reference sequence). J lost 7 bases, V lost 3 bases, and 7 bases had no gene match. In DNA form, the CDR3 reads TGTGCCAGTAGTATTTTACAGGGGGCTACTGAGCAGTACTTC. Protein product: CASSILQGATEQYF. The full variable domain, with the rest looked up from reference TRBV19 and TRBJ2-7, is DGGITQSPKYLFRKEGQNVTLSCEQNLNHDAMYWYRQDPGQGLRLIYYSQIVNDFQKGDIAEGYSVSREKKESFPLTVTSAQKNPTAFYLCASSILQGATEQYFGPGTRLTVT.

The rearrangement uses TRBV10-2 and TRBJ2-3; no clear D. From germline, CDR1 is WSHSY and CDR2 SAAADI. Trimming cost V 8 bases and J 3 bases, with 6 bases left between them. The CDR3 consists of 11 residues. CDR3 in amino acids: CASGWTDTQYF. The DNA of the CDR3 is TGCGCCAGCGGCTGGACAGATACGCAGTATTTT.

The chain recombines TRBV6-2 or TRBV6-3 with TRBJ2-1, with a possible D match to TRBD2 (5 bases). This CDR3 is built from 15 residues. V lost 5 bases and J 6 bases, leaving 17 bases between the germline ends. CDR1 and CDR2 (germline): MNHEY, SVGEGT. The CDR3 spells CASSEDSLTFNEQFF. CDR3 DNA: TGTGCCAGCAGTGAGGACTCACTAACGTTCAATGAGCAGTTCTTC.

J is TRBJ2-7 and V is TRBV10-3; TRBD1 matches at 11 bases. Unmatched junction bases numbered 9, after V lost 8 bases and J lost 6 bases. Germline V CDR1 and CDR2: ENHRY, SYGVKD. The length of the CDR3 is 14 residues. This CDR3 reads CAIGTGTGGGEQYF. In nucleotides, the CDR3 is TGTGCCATCGGGACCGGGACAGGGGGTGGCGAGCAGTACTTC.

This chain joins TRBV9 and TRBJ2-1; 11 positions agree with TRBD2. The CDR3 runs to 15 residues. CDR1 and CDR2 (germline): SGDLS, YYNGEE. With V trimmed by 4 bases and J by 4 bases, 4 bases remained unmatched. In nucleotides, the CDR3 is TGTGCCAGCAGCACAATAGCGGGAGGGTACAATGAGCAGTTCTTC. Amino acid sequence: CASSTIAGGYNEQFF.

The chain uses TRBV28 and TRBJ1-1, with TRBD1 as a possible D gene (5 bases). With 8 bases removed from V and 1 base from J, the gap between germline ends came to 17 bases. Germline CDR1 MDHEN, CDR2 SYDVKM. The CDR3 covers 15 residues. CDR3 coding DNA: TGTGCCAGCCGACCTTCCCACAGGCCGAACACTGAAGCTTTCTTT. Encoded protein: CASRPSHRPNTEAFF.

The chain links TRBV6-6 to TRBJ1-4; no clear D gene. Germline CDR1 MNHNY, CDR2 SVGAGI (reference sequence). The CDR3 spans 12 residues. Trimming cost V 4 bases and J 5 bases, with 5 bases left between them. The CDR3 protein is CASSSGNEKLFF. The CDR3 bases are TGTGCCAGCAGTTCAGGCAATGAAAAACTGTTTTTT.

Only one count was recorded for this clone. This chain connects TRBV4-2 to TRBJ1-2; tentatively, D is TRBD1 (6 bases). Per the germline V gene, CDR1 is LGHNA and CDR2 is YNFKEQ. V gave up 0 bases and J gave up 3 bases, with 14 bases separating them. The CDR3 is 16 residues long. In DNA form, the CDR3 reads TGTGCCAGCAGCCAAGATCGCTCGGGGGGGCACTATGGCTACACCTTC. Translating gives CASSQDRSGGHYGYTF.

V gene TRBV6-5 combines with J gene TRBJ2-7; D possibly corresponds to TRBD2 (8 bases). V was cut by 2 bases and J by 4 bases, with 18 bases left in between. The CDR3 is made up of 16 amino acids. The germline CDR1 and CDR2 sequences are MNHEY and SVGAGI. CDR3 in amino acids: CASSYRRGGRGYEQYF. The CDR3 nucleotides are TGTGCCAGCAGTTACCGTCGGGGGGGCAGGGGGTACGAGCAGTACTTC.

This clone has only a few counts. This chain connects TRBV2 to TRBJ2-1; 9 bases match TRBD2. After removal of 7 bases from V and 7 bases from J, the junction contained 8 bases not matched to a gene. The V gene's germline CDR1 is SNHLY and CDR2 FYNNEI. The CDR3 length is 14 residues. In DNA form, the CDR3 reads TGTGCCAGCAAGTCTGCGGGGGGGCAGAATGAGCAGTTCTTC. The encoded protein is CASKSAGGQNEQFF.

This chain connects TRBV11-2 to TRBJ1-2; D may be TRBD1 (6 bases). The germline CDR1 and CDR2 sequences are SGHAT and FQNNGV. The CDR3 covers 15 residues. Trimming stripped 5 bases from V and 5 bases from J, with 18 bases between. CDR3 sequence (DNA): TGTGCCAGCAGCACTAGACAGGCCTTCCTTTATGGCTACACCTTC. It translates to CASSTRQAFLYGYTF. The full variable domain, completed using reference TRBV11-2 and TRBJ1-2, is EAGVAQSPRYKIIEKRQSVAFWCNPISGHATLYWYQQILGQGPKLLIQFQNNGVVDDSQLPKDRFSAERLKGVDSTLKIQPAKLEDSAVYLCASSTRQAFLYGYTFGSGTRLTVV.

The chain employs TRBV5-5 and TRBJ2-1, with D perhaps TRBD1 (5 bases). CDR3 length equals 12 residues. Germline V CDR1 and CDR2: SGHKS, YYEKEE (reference sequence). The V end lost 2 bases, the J end lost 12 bases, and 12 bases lay between the germline ends. The CDR3 DNA sequence: TGTGCCAGCAGCTTTTATCAGGGTAGGCAGTTCTTC. Translating it yields CASSFYQGRQFF. The variable domain in full, with the rest retrieved from reference TRBV5-5 and TRBJ2-1, is DAGVTQSPTHLIKTRGQQVTLRCSPISGHKSVSWYQQVLGQGPQFIFQYYEKEERGRGNFPDRFSARQFPNYSSELNVNALLLGDSALYLCASSFYQGRQFFGPGTRLTVL.